The clone carrying this T cell receptor beta chain was found a few times. As yet, its antigen is unknown. The germline gives CDR1 SNHLY, CDR2 FYNNEI. The CDR3 length is 14 residues. Trimming cost V 4 bases and J 3 bases, with 12 bases left between them. RNA extraction and reverse transcription yielded cDNA as sequencing template. Using immunoSEQ multiplex PCR, the repertoire was profiled, and TCRdb retains in-frame clones only, with some absent. In the table there are some 180,000 clones, roughly 50% of which are singletons. The record originates from a study of CD8+ T cells in alopecia areata. Broader study findings: Against the mouse data, patients shared TCRs less clearly, possibly for HLA reasons. Affected lesional scalp, above all in alopecia totalis/universalis, was more clonal than normal scalp. Normal skin's resident alphabeta T cells are sequenced alongside lesional scalp T cells.

T lymphocytes (CD4+ and CD8+) were sorted from PBMCs. The rearrangement links TRBV2 to TRBJ1-1; a weak D match, TRBD1 (5 bases). The sequencing input was CD8+ T cells sorted from blood. The receptor was isolated from a human donor in good health. CDR3 protein: CASSGIREDTEAFF. The CDR3 coding sequence is TGTGCCAGCAGTGGGATCAGGGAGGACACTGAAGCTTTCTTT.